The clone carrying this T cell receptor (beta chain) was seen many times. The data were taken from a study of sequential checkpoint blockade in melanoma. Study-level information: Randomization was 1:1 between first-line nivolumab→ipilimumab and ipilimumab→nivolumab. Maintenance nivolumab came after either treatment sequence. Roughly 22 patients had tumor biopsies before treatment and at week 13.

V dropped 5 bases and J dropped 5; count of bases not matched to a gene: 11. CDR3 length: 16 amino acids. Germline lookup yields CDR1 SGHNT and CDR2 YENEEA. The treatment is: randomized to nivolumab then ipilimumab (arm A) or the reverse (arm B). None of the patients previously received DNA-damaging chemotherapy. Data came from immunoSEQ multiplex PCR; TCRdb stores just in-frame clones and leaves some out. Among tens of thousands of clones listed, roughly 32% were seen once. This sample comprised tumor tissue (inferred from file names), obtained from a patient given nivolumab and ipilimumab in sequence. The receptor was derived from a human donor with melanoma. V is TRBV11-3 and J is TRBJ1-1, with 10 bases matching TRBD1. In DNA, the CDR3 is TGTGCCAGCAGCCGTTATGCCGGGACAGGGGATACTGAAGCTTTCTTT. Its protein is CASSRYAGTGDTEAFF. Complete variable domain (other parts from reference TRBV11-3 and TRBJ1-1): EAGVVQSPRYKIIEKKQPVAFWCNPISGHNTLYWYLQNLGQGPELLIRYENEEAVDDSQLPKDRFSAERLKGVDSTLKIQPAELGDSAVYLCASSRYAGTGDTEAFFGQGTRLTVV.